A selection of T cell receptor beta chains follows, all from one sample in a study of blood T cell repertoires in COVID-19. Libraries were prepared by immunoSEQ multiplex PCR; TCRdb keeps only in-frame clonotypes and omits some of them. In the table there are roughly 500,000 clones, around nine tenths of which are singletons. What was sequenced was PBMCs or T cells enriched from blood (not recorded which). These receptors came from a woman aged 40 to 50 who had recovered from COVID-19. CDR3s include the opening cysteine and the closing phenylalanine or tryptophan. Each record gives: V gene, J gene, CDR3 protein.

V gene: TRBV2; J gene: TRBJ1-3; CDR3 protein: CASNRDGNTIYF
V gene: TRBV5-1; J gene: TRBJ1-1; CDR3 protein: CASSLSSTEAFF
V gene: TRBV28; J gene: TRBJ1-2; CDR3 protein: CASRGTGKGYTF
V gene: TRBV11-3; J gene: TRBJ1-5; CDR3 protein: CASSFRDRGNSNQPQHF
V gene: TRBV27; J gene: TRBJ1-5; CDR3 protein: CASSSDSSNQPQHF
V gene: TRBV28; J gene: TRBJ1-2; CDR3 protein: CASSFRQGALEGYTF
V gene: TRBV6-5; J gene: TRBJ1-3; CDR3 protein: CASSYGGQANTIYF
V gene: TRBV14; J gene: TRBJ2-5; CDR3 protein: CASRGLAEETQYF
V gene: TRBV28; J gene: TRBJ2-7; CDR3 protein: CASIGFGQSSYEQYF
V gene: TRBV7-8; J gene: TRBJ2-1; CDR3 protein: CASSFIAGGDNEQFF
V gene: TRBV6-5; J gene: TRBJ1-2; CDR3 protein: CASSPPGTGNYGYTF
V gene: TRBV10-3; J gene: TRBJ1-1; CDR3 protein: CAIRDRARTDTEAFF
V gene: TRBV29-1; J gene: TRBJ1-6; CDR3 protein: CSVGQGRNSPLHF
V gene: TRBV7-2; J gene: TRBJ2-1; CDR3 protein: CASSFDGPGGDEQFF
V gene: TRBV9; J gene: TRBJ1-1; CDR3 protein: CASSVGSSNTEAFF
V gene: TRBV11-3; J gene: TRBJ2-3; CDR3 protein: CASSLVQPETDTQYF
V gene: TRBV2; J gene: TRBJ2-4; CDR3 protein: CASSLAKNIQYF
V gene: TRBV6-5; J gene: TRBJ1-1; CDR3 protein: CASSYSRAHNTEAFF
V gene: TRBV2; J gene: TRBJ2-5; CDR3 protein: CASSAATLDGETQYF
V gene: TRBV6-2/TRBV6-3; J gene: TRBJ2-1; CDR3 protein: CASSSTTGGGSYNEQFF
V gene: TRBV10-3; J gene: TRBJ1-1; CDR3 protein: CAISESEGFGAFF
V gene: TRBV28; J gene: TRBJ1-5; CDR3 protein: CASSPSGTGVNQPQHF
V gene: TRBV5-1; J gene: TRBJ2-2; CDR3 protein: CASSQGLARNTGELFF
V gene: TRBV5-4; J gene: TRBJ1-6; CDR3 protein: CASSSAPGQNNSPLHF
V gene: TRBV7-2; J gene: TRBJ2-1; CDR3 protein: CASSLDPGQVYNEQFF
V gene: TRBV9; J gene: TRBJ2-3; CDR3 protein: CASSVRGQWEDTQYF
V gene: TRBV29-1; J gene: TRBJ1-1; CDR3 protein: CSATAGNTEAFF
V gene: TRBV7-7; J gene: TRBJ2-2; CDR3 protein: CASSLGLREGGELFF
V gene: TRBV6-2/TRBV6-3; J gene: TRBJ2-1; CDR3 protein: CASSYGTSVYNEQFF
V gene: TRBV18; J gene: TRBJ1-4; CDR3 protein: CASSPSRWGFGTGNEKLFF
V gene: TRBV18; J gene: TRBJ2-3; CDR3 protein: CASSPGIDTQYF
V gene: TRBV7-2; J gene: TRBJ2-3; CDR3 protein: CASSHWRDSTDTQYF
V gene: TRBV15; J gene: TRBJ2-7; CDR3 protein: CATSRGYIADEQYF
V gene: TRBV7-2; J gene: TRBJ2-4; CDR3 protein: CASSPSRGMAKNIQYF
V gene: TRBV6-5; J gene: TRBJ1-2; CDR3 protein: CASSYSIGTETYGYTF
V gene: TRBV6-5; J gene: TRBJ1-4; CDR3 protein: CASRGRPATNEKLFF
V gene: TRBV13; J gene: TRBJ2-1; CDR3 protein: CASSTRQGFLKQFF
V gene: TRBV28; J gene: TRBJ1-3; CDR3 protein: CASSPTGATIGNTIYF
V gene: TRBV6-1; J gene: TRBJ2-1; CDR3 protein: CASSEGRTSGTYNEQFF
V gene: TRBV30; J gene: TRBJ2-5; CDR3 protein: CAWSPLAGVETQYF
V gene: TRBV2; J gene: TRBJ2-3; CDR3 protein: CASKWASGYTDTQYF
V gene: TRBV5-8; J gene: TRBJ1-1; CDR3 protein: CASSLYGDSNTEAFF
V gene: TRBV6-1; J gene: TRBJ1-2; CDR3 protein: CASSEAGGYTF
V gene: TRBV20-1; J gene: TRBJ1-6; CDR3 protein: CSASAGTGNSPLHF
V gene: TRBV7-2; J gene: TRBJ1-2; CDR3 protein: CASSKSRTYGYTF
V gene: TRBV19; J gene: TRBJ2-2; CDR3 protein: CASSVPPPDRTTGELFF
V gene: TRBV4-2; J gene: TRBJ1-3; CDR3 protein: CASSQDGGLAGNTIYF
V gene: TRBV6-5; J gene: TRBJ1-5; CDR3 protein: CASTKGGDSNQPQHF